The clone carrying this T cell receptor (beta chain) was detected only a few times. This was a survey-level run. Data came from immunoSEQ multiplex PCR; TCRdb stores just in-frame clones and leaves some out. This sample has 40,000 to 60,000 clones, with about four fifths found just once. Rectal tissue came from one to two pinch biopsies taken at colonoscopy. This sample was taken from a study of pediatric ulcerative colitis. V lost 2 bases, J lost 4 bases, and 12 bases stayed unmatched. CDR1 and CDR2 from the germline V gene are SEHNR and FQNEAQ (reference sequence). This CDR3 spans 17 amino acids. The material sequenced was gut tissue. This clonotype originated in a girl under 18 with moderate ulcerative colitis. This rearrangement joins TRBV7-9 to TRBJ1-1; 8 bases line up with TRBD1. CDR3 sequence reads: CASSLPKPRTGRTEAFF. The CDR3 DNA sequence: TGTGCCAGCAGCTTACCTAAACCAAGGACAGGGCGCACTGAAGCTTTCTTT.